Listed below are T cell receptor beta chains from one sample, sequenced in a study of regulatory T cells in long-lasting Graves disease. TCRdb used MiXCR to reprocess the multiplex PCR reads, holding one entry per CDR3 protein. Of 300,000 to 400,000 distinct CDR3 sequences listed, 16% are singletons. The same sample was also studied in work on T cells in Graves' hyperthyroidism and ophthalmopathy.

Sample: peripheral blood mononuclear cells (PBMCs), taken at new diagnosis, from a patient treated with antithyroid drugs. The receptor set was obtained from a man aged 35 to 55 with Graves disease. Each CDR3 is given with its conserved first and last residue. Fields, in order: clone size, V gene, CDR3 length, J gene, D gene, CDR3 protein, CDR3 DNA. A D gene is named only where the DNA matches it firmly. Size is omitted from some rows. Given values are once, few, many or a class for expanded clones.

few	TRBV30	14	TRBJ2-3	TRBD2	CAWRVSGGPRAQYF	TGTGCCTGGAGGGTTAGCGGGGGCCCGAGGGCGCAGTATTTT
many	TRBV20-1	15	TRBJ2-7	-	CSARAPEVLGNEQYF	TGCAGTGCTAGAGCCCCTGAGGTTTTGGGCAACGAGCAGTACTTC
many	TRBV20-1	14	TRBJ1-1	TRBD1	CSAPIQGARTEAFF	TGCAGTGCGCCCATACAGGGGGCGCGTACTGAAGCTTTCTTT
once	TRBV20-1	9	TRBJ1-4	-	CSVGGLEGF	TGCAGTGTTGGGGGCTTGGAAGGTTTT
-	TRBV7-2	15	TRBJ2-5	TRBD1	CASSLNRGREETQYF	TGTGCCAGCAGCTTAAACAGGGGGCGGGAAGAGACCCAGTACTTC
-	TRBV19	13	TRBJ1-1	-	CASSIGRGAEAFF	TGTGCCAGTAGTATAGGTCGCGGGGCTGAAGCTTTCTTT
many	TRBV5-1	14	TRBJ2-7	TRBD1	CASSLDRGLGEQYF	TGCGCCAGCAGCTTGGACAGGGGGCTAGGCGAGCAGTACTTC
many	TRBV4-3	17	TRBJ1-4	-	CASSQGRTVATNEKLFF	TGCGCCAGCAGCCAAGGGCGGACGGTCGCAACTAATGAAAAACTGTTTTTT
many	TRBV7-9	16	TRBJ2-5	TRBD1	CASSLGDRGIQETQYF	TGTGCCAGCAGCTTAGGGGACAGGGGTATCCAAGAGACCCAGTACTTC
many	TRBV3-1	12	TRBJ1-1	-	CASSLHGGYAFF	TGTGCCAGCAGCCTCCATGGGGGGTATGCTTTCTTT
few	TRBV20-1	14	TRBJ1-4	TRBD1	CSARRQGPREKLFF	TGCAGTGCTAGAAGACAGGGTCCCCGGGAAAAACTGTTTTTT
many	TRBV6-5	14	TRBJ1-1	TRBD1	CASSYGRTGTEAFF	TGTGCCAGCAGTTACGGGAGGACAGGCACTGAAGCTTTCTTT
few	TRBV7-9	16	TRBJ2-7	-	CASSLDGQPRSHEQYF	TGTGCCAGCAGCTTAGATGGACAGCCGAGGTCCCACGAGCAGTACTTC
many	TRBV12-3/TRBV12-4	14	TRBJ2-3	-	CASSLEEGTDTQYF	TGTGCCAGCAGTTTAGAGGAGGGGACAGATACGCAGTATTTT
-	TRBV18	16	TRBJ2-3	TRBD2	CASSPPAGGLSDTQYF	TGTGCCAGCTCACCCCCAGCGGGGGGGCTGTCAGATACGCAGTATTTT
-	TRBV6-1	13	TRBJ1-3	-	CAGQFSSGNTIYF	TGTGCCGGACAGTTTTCCTCTGGAAACACCATATATTTT
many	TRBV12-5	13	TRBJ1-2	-	CASGLAQGYGYTF	TGTGCTAGTGGTTTGGCGCAGGGATATGGCTACACCTTC
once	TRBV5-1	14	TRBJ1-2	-	CASSFVAQGAGYTF	TGCGCCAGCAGCTTTGTAGCGCAGGGAGCCGGCTACACCTTC
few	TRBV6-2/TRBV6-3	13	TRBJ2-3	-	CASRDIRTDTQYF	TGTGCCAGCAGGGACATACGCACAGATACGCAGTATTTT
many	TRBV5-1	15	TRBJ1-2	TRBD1	CASRSPGQQLYGYTF	TGCGCCAGCAGGTCGCCGGGACAGCAACTTTATGGCTACACCTTC
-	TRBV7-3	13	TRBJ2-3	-	CASSPQPRERLYF	TGTGCCAGCAGCCCTCAACCCCGGGAACGTCTGTATTTT
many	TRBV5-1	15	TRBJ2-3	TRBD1	CASSRITGGADTQYF	TGTGCCAGCAGCCGCATAACAGGGGGAGCAGATACGCAGTATTTT
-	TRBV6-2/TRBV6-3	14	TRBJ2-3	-	CASTQHLNTDTQYF	TGTGCCAGCACCCAACACCTAAACACAGATACGCAGTATTTT
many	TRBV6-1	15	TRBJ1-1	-	CASSDPGLGDTEAFF	TGTGCCAGCAGTGATCCGGGATTGGGGGACACTGAAGCTTTCTTT
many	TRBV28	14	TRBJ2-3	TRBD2	CASSFTSGGGTQYF	TGTGCCAGCAGTTTCACTAGCGGGGGGGGTACGCAGTATTTT
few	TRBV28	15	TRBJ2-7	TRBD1	CASSAPGQNSYEQYF	TGTGCCAGCAGTGCCCCGGGACAGAATTCCTACGAGCAGTACTTC
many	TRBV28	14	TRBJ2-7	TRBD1	CASTRTGLRYEQYF	TGTGCCAGCACCAGGACAGGGTTAAGGTACGAGCAGTACTTC
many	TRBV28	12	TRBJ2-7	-	CASSLDSYEQYF	TGTGCCAGCAGTTTGGACAGTTACGAGCAGTACTTC
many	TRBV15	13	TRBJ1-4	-	CATSRDPDEKLFF	TGTGCCACCAGCAGAGATCCCGATGAAAAACTGTTTTTT
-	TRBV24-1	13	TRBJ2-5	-	CATSDGTAETQYF	TGTGCCACCAGTGACGGGACTGCAGAGACCCAGTACTTC
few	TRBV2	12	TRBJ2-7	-	CASRKEGDEQYF	TGTGCCAGCAGAAAAGAGGGAGACGAGCAGTACTTC
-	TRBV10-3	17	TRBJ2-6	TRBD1	CAISEGQGASGANVLTF	TGTGCCATCAGTGAAGGACAGGGGGCGTCTGGGGCCAACGTCCTGACTTTC
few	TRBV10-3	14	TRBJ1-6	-	CAISEFGGNSPLHF	TGTGCCATCAGTGAGTTTGGGGGTAATTCACCCCTCCACTTT
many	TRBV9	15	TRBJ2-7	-	CASSVGTARADEQYF	TGTGCCAGCAGCGTCGGGACCGCCCGGGCGGACGAGCAGTACTTC
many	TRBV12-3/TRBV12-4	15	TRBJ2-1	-	CASSQRGSFYNEQFF	TGTGCCAGCAGTCAACGGGGGTCCTTCTACAATGAGCAGTTCTTC
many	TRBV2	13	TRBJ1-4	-	CASSPGPNEKLFF	TGTGCCAGCAGTCCGGGACCAAATGAAAAACTGTTTTTT
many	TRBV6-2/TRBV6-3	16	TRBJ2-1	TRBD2	CASSYRAGLVGNEQFF	TGTGCCAGCAGTTACAGGGCGGGACTAGTTGGCAATGAGCAGTTCTTC
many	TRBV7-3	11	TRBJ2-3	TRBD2	CASASGDTQYF	TGTGCCAGCGCTAGCGGGGATACGCAGTATTTT
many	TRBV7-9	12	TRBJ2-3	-	CASSPYRDTQYF	TGTGCCAGCAGCCCCTATAGAGATACGCAGTATTTT
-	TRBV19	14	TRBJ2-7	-	CASTAGGFPYEQYF	TGTGCCAGTACCGCTGGAGGGTTCCCCTACGAGCAGTACTTC
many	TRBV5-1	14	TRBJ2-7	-	CASSLSAGRYEQYF	TGCGCCAGCAGCTTGTCCGCAGGGCGCTACGAGCAGTACTTC
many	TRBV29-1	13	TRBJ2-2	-	CSVRQADTGELFF	TGCAGCGTTCGGCAGGCTGACACCGGGGAGCTGTTTTTT
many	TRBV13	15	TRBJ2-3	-	CASSLAFSDTDTQYF	TGTGCCAGCAGCTTAGCCTTTTCGGACACAGATACGCAGTATTTT
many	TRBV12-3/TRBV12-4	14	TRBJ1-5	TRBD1	CASSFSGGVQPQHF	TGTGCCAGCAGTTTTTCAGGGGGCGTTCAGCCCCAGCATTTT
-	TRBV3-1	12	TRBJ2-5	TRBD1	CATWDRGETQYF	TGTGCCACGTGGGACAGGGGGGAGACCCAGTACTTC
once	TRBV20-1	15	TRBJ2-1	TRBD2	CSVPGLAGGDNEQFF	TGCAGTGTCCCGGGACTAGCGGGGGGGGACAATGAGCAGTTCTTC
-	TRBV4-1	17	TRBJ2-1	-	CASSHSPLAGLYNEQFF	TGCGCCAGCAGCCATTCCCCCCTTGCGGGGTTATACAATGAGCAGTTCTTC
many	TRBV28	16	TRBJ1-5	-	CASYHVIRGFNQPQHF	TGTGCCAGCTATCACGTAATACGGGGATTCAATCAGCCCCAGCATTTT
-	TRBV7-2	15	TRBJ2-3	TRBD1	CASSLARGTVGTQYF	TGTGCCAGCAGCTTAGCCAGAGGGACAGTCGGTACGCAGTATTTT
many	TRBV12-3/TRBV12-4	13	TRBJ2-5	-	CASSPINGETQYF	TGTGCCAGCAGTCCCATAAACGGAGAGACCCAGTACTTC
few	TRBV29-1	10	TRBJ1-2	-	CSVEGIGYTF	TGCAGCGTTGAAGGGATCGGCTACACCTTC
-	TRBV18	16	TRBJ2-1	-	CASSPLGVGTYNEQLF	TGTGCCAGCTCACCCTTAGGTGTTGGAACCTACAATGAGCAGCTCTTC
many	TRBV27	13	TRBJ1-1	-	CASSFLGDTEAFF	TGTGCCAGCAGTTTTTTAGGGGACACTGAAGCTTTCTTT
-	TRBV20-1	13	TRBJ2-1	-	CSARVLGANEQFF	TGCAGTGCTAGAGTTCTCGGGGCCAATGAGCAGTTCTTC
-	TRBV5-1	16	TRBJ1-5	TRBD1	CASSLGATGGGEPQHF	TGCGCCAGCAGCTTGGGGGCTACAGGGGGCGGGGAGCCCCAGCATTTT
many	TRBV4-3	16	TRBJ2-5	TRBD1	CASSHRLRRGHETQYF	TGCGCCAGCAGCCACCGGCTACGCAGGGGGCACGAGACCCAGTACTTC
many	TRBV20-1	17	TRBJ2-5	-	CSASPHSDSYLRGTQYF	TGCAGTGCTAGTCCCCATTCGGACAGCTACCTCCGGGGGACCCAGTACTTC